What follows are 9 T cell receptor beta chains derived from one specimen sequenced in a study of T cell responses to AZD1222 COVID-19 vaccine. TCRdb's copy holds only in-frame clones and misses some; the assay was immunoSEQ multiplex PCR. Of 180,000 or so clones listed, roughly 92% were seen once; the top ten hold about 1%. The sample here was peripheral blood, taken 28 days after the second AZD1222 dose. The origin of the receptors is an adult who received the AZD1222 COVID-19 vaccine.

The table lists this clone with a few counts. The chain recombines TRBV19 with TRBJ1-1; tentative D call: TRBD1 (6 bases). The CDR3 contains 13 residues. Per germline, CDR1 LNHDA and CDR2 SQIVND (reference sequence). The V and J ends lost 3 bases and 10 bases respectively, with 15 bases between them. The CDR3 sequence is CASSIAGVRGAFF. CDR3 DNA: TGTGCCAGTAGTATCGCAGGGGTGAGAGGAGCTTTCTTT. The full variable domain, in which reference TRBV19 and TRBJ1-1 provide the parts outside the CDR3, is DGGITQSPKYLFRKEGQNVTLSCEQNLNHDAMYWYRQDPGQGLRLIYYSQIVNDFQKGDIAEGYSVSREKKESFPLTVTSAQKNPTAFYLCASSIAGVRGAFFGQGTRLTVV.

The gene calls are TRBV4-2 and TRBJ1-2; D remains ambiguous. The CDR3 consists of 13 residues. V was shortened by 2 bases and J by 8 bases, with 12 bases between the two germline ends. Germline V lookup: CDR1 LGHNA, CDR2 YNFKEQ. CDR3 nucleotides: TGTGCCAGCAGCCAAACCGGGGTCTACGGCTACACCTTC. Amino acids: CASSQTGVYGYTF.

The chain recombines TRBV10-3 with TRBJ2-2, with D perhaps matching TRBD1 (5 bases). The germline gives CDR1 ENHRY, CDR2 SYGVKD. Trimming left V 4 bases short and J 1 base short, with 19 bases between. This CDR3 is 18 amino acids long. The CDR3 coding sequence is TGTGCCATCAGTGGAGGATCCAGGGTCGCCGGGAACACCGGGGAGCTGTTTTTT. This gives the protein CAISGGSRVAGNTGELFF.

V and J are TRBV6-5 and TRBJ1-1; 10 positions match TRBD1. With 8 bases clipped from V and 0 bases from J, the junction kept 6 bases outside the gene matches. The CDR3 has 15 amino acids. Germline CDR1 is MNHEY and CDR2 is SVGAGI. The CDR3 nucleotides read TGTGCCAGCGCATTGGGACAGGGGATGAACACTGAAGCTTTCTTT. Its protein product is CASALGQGMNTEAFF.

This clone was found once. The rearrangement uses TRBV3-1 (or the pseudogene TRBV3-2) and TRBJ1-5, with D hard to call. This CDR3 contains 12 residues. Germline CDR1 is LGHDT and CDR2 is YNNKEL (reference sequence). V was trimmed by 0 bases and J by 7 bases, leaving 4 bases between them. The CDR3 coding sequence is TGTGCCAGCAGCCAAGATGGGCAGCCCCAGCATTTT. Its protein product is CASSQDGQPQHF.

This chain connects TRBV6-5 to TRBJ1-1; D call uncertain. This CDR3 is 14 amino acids long. The germline CDR1 and CDR2 sequences are MNHEY and SVGAGI. Trimming pared 0 bases from V and 3 bases from J, leaving 8 bases between. The CDR3 DNA reads as TGTGCCAGCAGTTACTCGGGTATGTACACTGAAGCTTTCTTT. This codes for CASSYSGMYTEAFF.

J is TRBJ1-1 and V is TRBV5-5; D is uncertain. The V gene lost 0 bases and the J gene lost 8 bases, with 8 bases spanning the gap. The length of the CDR3 is 12 residues. Per germline, CDR1 SGHKS and CDR2 YYEKEE (reference sequence). The CDR3 DNA reads TGTGCCAGCAGCTTGGAGGCCAGGGAAGCTTTCTTT. It specifies CASSLEAREAFF.

This clone has just one count. The chain employs TRBV7-8 and TRBJ1-1; D is unclear. The CDR3 consists of 14 residues. The germline V gene encodes CDR1 SGHVS and CDR2 FQNEAQ. V was shortened by 5 bases and J by 1 base, with 11 bases between the two germline ends. The CDR3 bases are TGTGCCAGCAGCGGGCGTTTGGAGAACACTGAAGCTTTCTTT. Its protein is CASSGRLENTEAFF.

The gene calls are TRBV5-6 and TRBJ1-2; 7 bases line up with TRBD1. J was trimmed by 4 bases and V by 0 bases; bases with no gene match: 3. The CDR3 sequence is 14 residues long. CDR1 and CDR2 from the germline V gene are SGHDT and YYEEEE. CDR3: CASSLVTGSYGYTF. The CDR3 nucleotides read TGTGCCAGCAGCTTGGTGACAGGGTCCTATGGCTACACCTTC.